What follows are 18 T cell receptor beta chains derived from one specimen sequenced in a study of beta chain features in type 1 diabetes. Study-wide results and caveats: Among all four CD4+ subsets, Type 1 diabetes patients had TCRB CDR3s that were moderately but significantly shorter.

What was sequenced were expressed TCRB transcripts, since all of the isolated RNA had been reverse transcribed. The data were produced by immunoSEQ multiplex PCR, yet TCRdb's version contains in-frame clones alone and is incomplete. Of approximately 250,000 clones in the sample, under 20% were seen once. These TCRs are of unknown antigen specificity. Sequencing input: naive CD4+ T cells from blood. All receptors derive from a man aged 25-45 years with type 1 diabetes.

This clone was observed a few times. The rearrangement uses TRBV7-2 and TRBJ2-1, with 7 bases that match TRBD1. With 4 bases clipped from V and 6 bases from J, the junction kept 6 bases outside the gene matches. Germline loops: CDR1 SGHTA, CDR2 FQGNSA. The length of the CDR3 is 14 residues. The CDR3 loop reads CASSYGQVSNEQFF. CDR3 nucleotides: TGTGCCAGCAGCTACGGACAGGTTAGCAATGAGCAGTTCTTC.

There are a few counts of this clone. V is TRBV11-2 and J is TRBJ2-1, with a weak D call TRBD1 (6 bases). This CDR3 has 15 amino acids. CDR1 is SGHAT, CDR2 FQNNGV, per germline. V lost 1 base, J lost 3 bases, and 10 bases lay in between. The CDR3 region is CASSLGRGRYNEQFF. The DNA of the CDR3 is TGTGCCAGCAGCTTAGGCAGGGGACGCTACAATGAGCAGTTCTTC.

V gene TRBV9 combines with J gene TRBJ2-1; a possible D gene is TRBD1 (5 bases). The CDR3 spans 14 residues. V lost 7 bases to trimming and J lost 6 bases, with 17 bases between them. Per the germline V gene, CDR1 is SGDLS and CDR2 is YYNGEE. The CDR3 is CASRKDTLSNEQFF. In DNA form, the CDR3 reads TGTGCCAGCCGCAAGGACACCCTAAGCAATGAGCAGTTCTTC.

Only a few counts were recorded for this clone. V usage is TRBV30 and J usage is TRBJ2-3; perhaps TRBD2 as D (5 bases). The CDR3 contains 16 residues. Germline CDR1 and CDR2: GTSNPN and SVGIG (reference sequence). V was shortened by 0 bases and J by 3 bases, with 16 bases between the two germline ends. This chain's CDR3 is CAWSVLLASTTDTQYF. The CDR3 DNA is TGTGCCTGGAGTGTACTCTTAGCGTCGACTACAGATACGCAGTATTTT.

This clone showed up just a few times. This rearrangement joins TRBV5-8 to TRBJ2-3, with D perhaps TRBD1 or TRBD2 (5 bases each). Trimming pared 6 bases from V and 10 bases from J, leaving 21 bases between. There are 14 residues in the CDR3. CDR1 is SGHTS, CDR2 YDEGEE, per germline. This chain's CDR3 is CASTLILGPRSQYF. The DNA of the CDR3 is TGTGCCAGCACTTTAATATTGGGACCACGCTCGCAGTATTTT.

V and J are TRBV7-2 and TRBJ1-2; the D gene is possibly TRBD1 (6 bases). The CDR3 is made up of 14 amino acids. The V and J ends lost 5 bases and 4 bases respectively, with 14 bases between them. Germline values: CDR1 SGHTA, CDR2 FQGNSA. The CDR3 sequence: CASSPAGQPYGYTF. Written as DNA, the CDR3 is TGTGCCAGCAGCCCGGCAGGACAGCCCTATGGCTACACCTTC.

CDR3 amino acids: CAWGRVQETQYF. In DNA, the CDR3 is TGTGCCTGGGGGAGGGTACAAGAGACCCAGTACTTC. The rearrangement uses TRBV30 and TRBJ2-5; the match to TRBD2 covers 7 bases. The germline CDR1 and CDR2 sequences are GTSNPN and SVGIG (reference sequence). Losses at the gene ends were 5 bases for V and 2 bases for J; bases not matched to a gene: 2. The CDR3 has 12 residues.

This clone came up a few times. CDR3 nucleotides: TGTGCCAGCAGCCAGGCTAGCGGCAACTTCAATGAGCAGTTCTTC. This sequence encodes CASSQASGNFNEQFF. V is TRBV7-2 and J is TRBJ2-1, with 7 positions matching TRBD2. This CDR3 region has 15 residues. V shed 5 bases and J 6 bases; nucleotides not matched to a gene: 10. Germline lookup yields CDR1 SGHTA and CDR2 FQGNSA.

This sequence joins TRBV29-1 and TRBJ2-1, with D uncertain. V lost 2 bases, J lost 10 bases, and 9 bases lay in between. Germline V gene sequence: CDR1 SQVTM, CDR2 ANQGSEA. This CDR3 is built from 11 residues. The CDR3 DNA reads as TGCAGCGTTGAACCATCCAGCGAGCAGTTCTTC. Protein product: CSVEPSSEQFF.

This clone was seen a handful of times. J is TRBJ2-5 and V is TRBV7-2; D uncertain. CDR1 SGHTA and CDR2 FQGNSA come from the germline V gene. V shed 0 bases and J shed 0 bases, with 2 bases lying between them. This CDR3 has 13 residues. The CDR3 DNA is TGTGCCAGCAGCTTAGCTGACCAAGAGACCCAGTACTTC. Protein: CASSLADQETQYF.

This clone has more than one count but fewer than ten. V gene TRBV29-1 combines with J gene TRBJ2-7; 13 positions agree with TRBD2. The CDR3 runs to 15 residues. V was pared by 7 bases and J by 3 bases, with 9 bases of the junction left unmatched. Germline assignment: CDR1 SQVTM and CDR2 ANQGSEA. This CDR3 is CSAAGTSGMYYEQYF. CDR3 nucleotides: TGCAGCGCCGCCGGGACTAGCGGGATGTACTACGAGCAGTACTTC.

This clone occurred a few times. The chain employs TRBV5-4 and TRBJ2-4, with unresolved D. Deletions cut 4 bases from V and 8 bases from J, with 10 bases between. The CDR3 length is 12 residues. In germline, CDR1 is SGHNT, CDR2 YYREEE (reference sequence). The CDR3 DNA is TGTGCCAGCAGCCAAGATAAGGACATTCAGTACTTC. It specifies CASSQDKDIQYF.

This clone appeared once. This sequence joins TRBV7-2 and TRBJ2-7; D possibly corresponds to TRBD1 (5 bases). Trimming shortened V by 0 bases and J by 2 bases, and 8 bases separated the two germline ends. This CDR3 contains 14 residues. Looked up from germline, CDR1 is SGHTA and CDR2 is FQGNSA. CDR3 residues: CASSLALGPYEQYF. The CDR3 DNA reads as TGTGCCAGCAGCTTAGCCTTGGGGCCCTACGAGCAGTACTTC.

The V and J genes are TRBV7-2 and TRBJ2-3, with TRBD2 matching over 7 bases. The germline gives CDR1 SGHTA, CDR2 FQGNSA. V lost 7 bases to trimming and J lost 2 bases; unmatched junction nucleotides: 9. The CDR3 loop spans 15 amino acids. CDR3 nucleotides: TGTGCCAGCACCCCCTGGGGGGGATTCACAGATACGCAGTATTTT. Translation gives CASTPWGGFTDTQYF.

This clone was observed a few times. The gene calls are TRBV29-1 and TRBJ2-3; weak D call: TRBD1 (6 bases). The V gene lost 7 bases and the J gene lost 2 bases, with 16 bases spanning the gap. Per the germline V gene, CDR1 is SQVTM and CDR2 is ANQGSEA. The CDR3 runs to 14 residues. The CDR3 here is CSGGSPGATDTQYF. The CDR3 DNA sequence: TGCAGCGGAGGTAGTCCAGGGGCCACAGATACGCAGTATTTT.

This clone has only a few counts. The J gene is TRBJ2-5, the V gene TRBV4-2, with TRBD2 as a possible D gene (6 bases). Trimming took 0 bases from V and 5 from J, leaving 10 bases between them. In germline, CDR1 is LGHNA, CDR2 YNFKEQ. This CDR3 has 14 amino acids. The CDR3 nucleotides read TGTGCCAGCAGCCAAGATCGGGGGTTGGAGACCCAGTACTTC. Translated, it gives CASSQDRGLETQYF.

The J gene is TRBJ2-7, the V gene TRBV18, with D uncertain. CDR3 length equals 13 residues. Trimming took 0 bases from V and 2 from J, leaving 5 bases between them. The germline V gene has CDR1 KGHSH and CDR2 LQKENI. The CDR3 region has the DNA TGTGCCAGCTCACCACCAGGGACCTACGAGCAGTACTTC. Amino acids: CASSPPGTYEQYF.

This clone was counted between two and nine times. This chain links TRBV9 with TRBJ1-2, with 7 bases lining up with TRBD1. In germline, CDR1 is SGDLS, CDR2 YYNGEE. This CDR3 contains 15 residues. J gave up 1 base and V 3 bases, and 6 bases lay outside the gene matches. The CDR3 region has the DNA TGTGCCAGCAGCGCCGGGACAGCGAGTAACTATGGCTACACCTTC. Amino acids: CASSAGTASNYGYTF.